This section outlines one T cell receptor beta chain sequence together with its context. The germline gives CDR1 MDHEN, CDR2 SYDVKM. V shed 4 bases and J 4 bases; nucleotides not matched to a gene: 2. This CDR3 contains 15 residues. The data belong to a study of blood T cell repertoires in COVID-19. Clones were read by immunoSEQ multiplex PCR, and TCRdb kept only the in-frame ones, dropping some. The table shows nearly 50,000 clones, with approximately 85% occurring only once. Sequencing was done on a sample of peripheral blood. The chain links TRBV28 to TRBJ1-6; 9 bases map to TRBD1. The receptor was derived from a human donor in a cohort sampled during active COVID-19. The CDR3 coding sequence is TGTGCCAGCAGTTCGGGACAGGGTTATAATTCACCCCTCCACTTT. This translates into CASSSGQGYNSPLHF.